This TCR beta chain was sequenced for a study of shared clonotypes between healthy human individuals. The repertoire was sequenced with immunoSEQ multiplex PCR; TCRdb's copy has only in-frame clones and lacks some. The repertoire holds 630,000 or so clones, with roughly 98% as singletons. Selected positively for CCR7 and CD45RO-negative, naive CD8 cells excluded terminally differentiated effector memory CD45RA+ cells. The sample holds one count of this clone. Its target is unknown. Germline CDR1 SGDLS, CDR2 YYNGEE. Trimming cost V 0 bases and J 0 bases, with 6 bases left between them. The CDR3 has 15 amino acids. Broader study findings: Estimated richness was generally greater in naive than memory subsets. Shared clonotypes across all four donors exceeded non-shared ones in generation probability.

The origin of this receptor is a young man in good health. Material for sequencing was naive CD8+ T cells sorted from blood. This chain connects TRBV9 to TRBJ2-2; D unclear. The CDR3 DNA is TGTGCCAGCAGCGTAGGTACAGCGAACACCGGGGAGCTGTTTTTT. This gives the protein CASSVGTANTGELFF.